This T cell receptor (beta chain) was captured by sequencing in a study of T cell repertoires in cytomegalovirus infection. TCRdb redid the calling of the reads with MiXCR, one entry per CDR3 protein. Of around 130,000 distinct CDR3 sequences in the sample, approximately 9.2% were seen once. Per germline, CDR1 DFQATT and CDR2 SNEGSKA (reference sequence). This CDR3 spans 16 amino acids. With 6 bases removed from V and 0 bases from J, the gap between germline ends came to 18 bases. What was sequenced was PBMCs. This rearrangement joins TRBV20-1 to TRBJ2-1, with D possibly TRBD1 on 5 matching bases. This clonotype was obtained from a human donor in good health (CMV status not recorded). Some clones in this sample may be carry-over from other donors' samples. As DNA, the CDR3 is TGCAGTGCCGAAAGGGGTACAGCGAACTCCTACAATGAGCAGTTCTTC. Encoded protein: CSAERGTANSYNEQFF.